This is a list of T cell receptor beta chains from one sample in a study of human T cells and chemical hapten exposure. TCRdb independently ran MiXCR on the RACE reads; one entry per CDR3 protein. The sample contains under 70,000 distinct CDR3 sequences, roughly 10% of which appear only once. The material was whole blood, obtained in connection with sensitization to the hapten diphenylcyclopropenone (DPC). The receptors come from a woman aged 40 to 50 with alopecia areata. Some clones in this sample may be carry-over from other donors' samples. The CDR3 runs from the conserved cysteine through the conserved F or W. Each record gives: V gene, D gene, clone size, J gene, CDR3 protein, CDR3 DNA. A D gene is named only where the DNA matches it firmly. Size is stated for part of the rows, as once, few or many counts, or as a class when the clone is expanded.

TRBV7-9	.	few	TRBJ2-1	CASSLAGQGPFF	TGTGCCAGCAGCTTAGCCGGCCAGGGCCCGTTCTTC
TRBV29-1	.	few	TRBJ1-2	CSVLGRDYGYTF	TGCAGCGTTTTGGGGCGCGACTATGGCTACACCTTC
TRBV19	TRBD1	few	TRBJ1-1	CASIRDRNTEAFF	TGTGCCAGTATCCGGGACAGGAACACTGAAGCTTTCTTT
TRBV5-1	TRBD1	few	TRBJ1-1	CASRTEMTGAEAFF	TGCGCCAGCAGAACTGAAATGACAGGGGCTGAAGCTTTCTTT
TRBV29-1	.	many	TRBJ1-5	CSVGGANQPQHF	TGCAGCGTTGGAGGGGCCAATCAGCCCCAGCATTTT
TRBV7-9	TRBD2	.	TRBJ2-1	CASSLGTSGPRGYNEQFF	TGTGCCAGCAGCTTGGGGACTAGCGGCCCCAGGGGGTACAATGAGCAGTTCTTC
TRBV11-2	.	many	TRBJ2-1	CASSLDRVSKEQFF	TGTGCCAGCAGCTTAGATCGGGTCTCCAAAGAGCAGTTCTTC
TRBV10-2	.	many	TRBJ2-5	CASSESGRGRRGETQYF	TGCGCCAGCAGTGAGTCCGGCCGGGGGCGACGAGGAGAGACCCAGTACTTC
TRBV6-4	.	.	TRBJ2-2	CASSRDLANTGELFF	TGTGCCAGCAGCCGGGACCTGGCGAACACCGGGGAGCTGTTTTTT
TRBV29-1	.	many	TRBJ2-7	CSVRGTYEQYF	TGCAGCGTTAGGGGAACATACGAGCAGTACTTC
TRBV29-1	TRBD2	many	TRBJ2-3	CSVSGTSGGDVDTQYF	TGCAGCGTTTCCGGGACTAGCGGGGGGGACGTGGATACGCAGTATTTT
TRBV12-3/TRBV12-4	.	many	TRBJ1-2	CASSFSGRNYGYTF	TGTGCCAGCAGTTTTTCCGGGAGGAATTATGGCTACACCTTC
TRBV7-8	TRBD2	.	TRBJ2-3	CASSPPGAGTSLTDTQYF	TGTGCCAGCAGCCCACCGGGCGCCGGGACTAGTCTCACAGATACGCAGTATTTT
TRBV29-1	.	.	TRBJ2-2	CSVDTPRAGELFF	TGCAGCGTTGACACCCCCCGGGCCGGGGAGCTGTTTTTT
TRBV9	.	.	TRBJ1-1	CATAPDMNTEAFF	TGTGCCACTGCCCCGGACATGAACACTGAAGCTTTCTTT
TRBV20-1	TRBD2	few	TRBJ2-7	CSATAVLAGVSEQYF	TGCAGTGCTACAGCGGTGCTAGCGGGAGTGTCCGAGCAGTACTTC
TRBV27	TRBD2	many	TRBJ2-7	CASTGGLAGAYEQYF	TGTGCCAGCACCGGCGGACTAGCGGGAGCCTACGAGCAGTACTTC
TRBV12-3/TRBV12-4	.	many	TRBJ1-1	CASSSRGANTEAFF	TGTGCCAGCAGTTCAAGGGGCGCGAACACTGAAGCTTTCTTT
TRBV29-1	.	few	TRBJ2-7	CSAGASYEQYF	TGCAGCGCCGGGGCTTCCTACGAGCAGTACTTC
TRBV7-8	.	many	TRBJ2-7	CASSSTSGMSYEQYF	TGTGCCAGCAGTTCCACGAGCGGAATGTCCTACGAGCAGTACTTC
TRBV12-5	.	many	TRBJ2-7	CASGQDSDYEQYF	TGTGCTAGTGGACAGGACAGCGACTACGAGCAGTACTTC
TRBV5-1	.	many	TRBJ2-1	CASSLQGGDINEQFF	TGCGCCAGCAGCTTACAGGGAGGGGACATCAATGAGCAGTTCTTC
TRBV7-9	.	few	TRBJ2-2	CASSLSPPGELFF	TGTGCCAGCAGCTTGTCGCCACCCGGGGAGCTGTTTTTT
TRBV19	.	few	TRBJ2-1	CASFDTGSFSYNEQFF	TGTGCCAGTTTTGATACAGGTTCCTTCTCCTACAATGAGCAGTTCTTC
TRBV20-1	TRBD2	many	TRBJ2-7	CSARDRLAGSSYEQYF	TGCAGTGCTAGAGATCGTCTAGCGGGGAGCTCCTACGAGCAGTACTTC
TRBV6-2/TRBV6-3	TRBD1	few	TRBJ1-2	CASSYSGRGRGYGYTF	TGTGCCAGCAGTTACTCCGGCAGGGGGAGAGGCTATGGCTACACCTTC